The 26 T cell receptor beta chains presented below share a single source sample, sequenced in a study of cytomegalovirus exposure and HLA in healthy donors. PCR employed 60 Vbeta and 13 Jbeta primers. Data came from immunoSEQ multiplex PCR; TCRdb stores just in-frame clones and leaves some out. Here the sample spans 64,000 or so clones, 55% to 80% being singletons. The sequencing input was PBMCs. The receptors shown here come from a man aged 35-49 years in good health and CMV-seropositive.

This clone was seen more than once but under ten times. The rearrangement uses TRBV5-4 and TRBJ2-2; a weak D match, TRBD1 (6 bases). V was clipped by 5 bases and J by 1 base, with 9 bases between them. Germline lookup yields CDR1 SGHNT and CDR2 YYREEE (reference sequence). The CDR3 spans 14 residues. The CDR3 protein is CASRVGQNTGELFF. The DNA for the CDR3 is TGTGCCAGCAGGGTGGGACAGAACACCGGGGAGCTGTTTTTT.

The V and J genes are TRBV6-5 and TRBJ1-2, with D tentatively TRBD1 (6 bases). The CDR3 is made up of 14 amino acids. Germline values: CDR1 MNHEY, CDR2 SVGAGI. V was clipped by 7 bases and J by 6 bases, with 18 bases between them. CDR3 loop: CASTSTGGGDGYTF. As DNA, the CDR3 is TGTGCCAGCACTTCGACAGGCGGGGGGGATGGCTACACCTTC.

The genes are TRBV6-1 and TRBJ1-6; TRBD1 might be the D (6 bases). V shed 2 bases and J shed 5 bases, with 7 bases lying between them. Germline CDR1 is MNHNS and CDR2 is SASEGT. The CDR3 sequence is 14 residues long. The CDR3 nucleotides read TGTGCCAGCAGTGAAAACAGGGATAATTCACCCCTCCACTTT. Translated, it gives CASSENRDNSPLHF.

This clone turned up a few times. This chain connects TRBV19 to TRBJ2-1; tentative D call: TRBD2 (6 bases). The CDR3 covers 14 residues. Germline V CDR1 and CDR2: LNHDA, SQIVND (reference sequence). Trimming pared 1 base from V and 6 bases from J, leaving 10 bases between. The CDR3 DNA sequence: TGTGCCAGTAGTATAGCTGCTAGCGCCAATGAGCAGTTCTTC. The encoded protein is CASSIAASANEQFF.

This sequence joins TRBV7-2 and TRBJ2-7; 9 bases are a match to TRBD2. CDR1 is SGHTA and CDR2 is FQGNSA in the germline V gene. J lost 6 bases, V lost 0 bases, and 3 bases had no gene match. CDR3 length: 14 residues. The CDR3 reads CASSLAISGGEQYF. The CDR3 DNA sequence: TGTGCCAGCAGCTTAGCCATTAGCGGGGGCGAGCAGTACTTC.

CDR3 amino acids: CASSGLQGPYGYTF. The DNA for the CDR3 is TGTGCCAGCAGTGGCTTACAGGGCCCCTATGGCTACACCTTC. The rearrangement joins TRBV27 to TRBJ1-2, with D tentatively TRBD1 (6 bases). Germline values: CDR1 MNHEY, CDR2 SMNVEV (reference sequence). The CDR3 covers 14 residues. Trimming took 5 bases from V and 4 from J, leaving 14 bases between them.

The chain recombines TRBV2 with TRBJ1-5, with 12 bases fitting TRBD1. Trimming cost V 6 bases and J 6 bases; bases outside gene matches: 3. The germline V gene has CDR1 SNHLY and CDR2 FYNNEI. The CDR3 contains 14 residues. Written as DNA, the CDR3 is TGTGCCAGCAGCGGGGACAGGGGGCTTCAGCCCCAGCATTTT. Translated, it gives CASSGDRGLQPQHF.

J is TRBJ2-7 and V is TRBV5-1; TRBD2 aligns across 15 bases. Germline trimming cut 4 bases from V and 1 base from J; bases unmatched to any gene: 3. CDR1 is SGHRS and CDR2 is YFSETQ in the germline V gene. This CDR3 contains 16 residues. CDR3 in DNA: TGCGCCAGCAGCGAGGGACTAGCGGGGGGTTCCTACGAGCAGTACTTC. Residues: CASSEGLAGGSYEQYF.

The chain joins TRBV6-5 to TRBJ2-5, with D possibly being TRBD1 (6 bases). Gene TRBJ2-7 matches the end of the DNA better, so the J call may be wrong. The V gene's germline CDR1 is MNHEY and CDR2 SVGAGI. This CDR3 is 14 amino acids long. In DNA form, the CDR3 reads TGTGCCAGCAGTTCCGGGACATACTCCTACGAGCAGTACTTC. Protein product: CASSSGTYSYEQYF.

This chain connects TRBV19 to TRBJ1-1; 8 bases are a match to TRBD1. Germline V gene data show CDR1 as LNHDA and CDR2 as SQIVND (reference sequence). The CDR3 is made up of 15 amino acids. The V segment lost 6 bases and the J segment 1 base; nucleotides outside the gene matches: 7. The CDR3 spells CASRPTGEGNTEAFF. The CDR3 DNA is TGTGCCAGTAGGCCGACAGGGGAGGGGAACACTGAAGCTTTCTTT.

This chain joins TRBV29-1 and TRBJ2-1, with D unclear. This CDR3 is 12 amino acids long. Trimming stripped 3 bases from V and 5 bases from J, with 8 bases between. Germline V CDR1 and CDR2: SQVTM, ANQGSEA. The DNA for the CDR3 is TGCAGCGTTGAGAGCCGAAACAATGAGCAGTTCTTC. This gives the protein CSVESRNNEQFF.

This chain joins TRBV15 and TRBJ2-7, with TRBD1 as a possible D gene (6 bases). V lost 4 bases and J lost 2, with 18 bases in between. The CDR3 consists of 16 residues. CDR1 and CDR2 from the germline V gene are LNHNV and YYDKDF (reference sequence). CDR3 in DNA: TGTGCCACCAGCAACATTCGGGACATGAGAGCCTACGAGCAGTACTTC. This encodes CATSNIRDMRAYEQYF.

The CDR3 reads CASTVAERDNRQYF. In DNA form, the CDR3 reads TGTGCCAGCACAGTCGCTGAGAGAGACAATCGGCAGTACTTC. The chain joins TRBV6-6 to TRBJ2-7; D gene unclear. This CDR3 is built from 14 residues. V lost 7 bases and J 9 bases, leaving 22 bases between the germline ends. Germline assignment: CDR1 MNHNY and CDR2 SVGAGI (reference sequence).

At least ten counts were recorded for this clone. The CDR3 nucleotides are TGTGCCATCATGGGCCAGGGTCAGACCGAGCAGTACTTC. Its translation: CAIMGQGQTEQYF. The chain is built from TRBV10-3 and TRBJ2-7, with D tentatively TRBD1 (5 bases). The CDR3 is made up of 13 amino acids. The ends were cut back, 7 bases at V and 6 bases at J, with 16 bases in the middle. Per germline, CDR1 ENHRY and CDR2 SYGVKD.

This clone was counted only a few times. The rearrangement uses TRBV15 and TRBJ2-5; 7 positions match TRBD2. J was trimmed by 1 base and V by 5 bases; bases with no gene match: 1. This CDR3 is built from 13 residues. CDR1 and CDR2 from the germline V gene are LNHNV and YYDKDF (reference sequence). The CDR3: CATSGGGQETQYF. DNA of the CDR3: TGTGCCACCAGCGGCGGGGGCCAAGAGACCCAGTACTTC.

The chain combines TRBV9 with TRBJ2-7; TRBD2 matches at 16 bases. V was clipped by 4 bases and J by 3 bases; unmatched bases: 4. Germline loops: CDR1 SGDLS, CDR2 YYNGEE. This CDR3 region has 16 residues. CDR3 nucleotides: TGTGCCAGCAGCCCGGGACTAGCGGGGGGGTACTACGAGCAGTACTTC. This translates into CASSPGLAGGYYEQYF.

There are a few counts of this clone. V gene TRBV5-4 combines with J gene TRBJ1-1; perhaps TRBD1 as D (5 bases). CDR1 SGHNT and CDR2 YYREEE come from the germline V gene (reference sequence). The CDR3 sequence is 14 residues long. V dropped 0 bases and J dropped 5 bases, with 11 bases sitting between them. CDR3 loop: CASSLAGGRTEAFF. The CDR3 bases are TGTGCCAGCAGCTTGGCCGGGGGTAGGACTGAAGCTTTCTTT.

The chain joins TRBV2 to TRBJ1-5, with 8 bases identical to TRBD1. The V gene end was trimmed by 4 bases and the J gene end by 3 bases; junction bases not matched to a gene: 11. The germline gives CDR1 SNHLY, CDR2 FYNNEI. The CDR3 spans 17 residues. Here the CDR3 DNA reads TGTGCCAGCAGTGCACCCCAGGGGGCTATCAACAATCAGCCCCAGCATTTT. It translates to CASSAPQGAINNQPQHF. Full variable domain (missing parts from reference TRBV2 and TRBJ1-5): EPEVTQTPSHQVTQMGQEVILRCVPISNHLYFYWYRQILGQKVEFLVSFYNNEISEKSEIFDDQFSVERPDGSNFTLKIRSTKLEDSAMYFCASSAPQGAINNQPQHFGDGTRLSIL.

The chain couples TRBV6-5 to TRBJ2-7, with a tentative D call TRBD2 (6 bases). CDR3 length: 15 residues. Trimming removed 2 bases from V and 0 bases from J, with 11 bases in between. The germline CDR1 and CDR2 sequences are MNHEY and SVGAGI. The chain's CDR3 is CASSYRGLTSYEQYF. For the CDR3, the DNA is TGTGCCAGCAGTTACCGCGGACTAACCTCCTACGAGCAGTACTTC.

This chain joins TRBV10-3 and TRBJ2-5; 9 bases agree with TRBD1. Germline CDR1 ENHRY, CDR2 SYGVKD. The junction had 8 bases not matched to a gene; V was cut back by 10 bases and J by 2 bases. The CDR3 has 14 amino acids. The CDR3 reads CATWTGVGQETQYF. In DNA, the CDR3 is TGTGCCACCTGGACAGGGGTGGGGCAAGAGACCCAGTACTTC.

The V and J genes are TRBV5-1 and TRBJ2-7; 10 positions match TRBD1. Trimming took 0 bases from V and 4 from J; bases not matched to a gene: 4. This CDR3 has 15 residues. The germline CDR1 and CDR2 sequences are SGHRS and YFSETQ. As DNA, the CDR3 is TGCGCCAGCAGCTTGGGACAGGGGGCCTCTTACGAGCAGTACTTC. Its protein is CASSLGQGASYEQYF.

The chain has TRBV4-3 and TRBJ2-3; no reliable D call. V lost 0 bases and J lost 4, with 11 bases in between. The CDR3 extends over 15 amino acids. Germline V gene lookup returns CDR1 LGHNA and CDR2 YSLEER. In nucleotides, the CDR3 is TGCGCCAGCAGCCAAGATTGGCAGACTGCAGATACGCAGTATTTT. This translates into CASSQDWQTADTQYF.

In the case of this clone: The junction and the germline gene differ at one end; a read error may be behind it. This sequence joins TRBV7-9 and TRBJ2-7, with 7 bases identical to TRBD1. This CDR3 region has 12 residues. Germline CDR1 is SEHNR and CDR2 is FQNEAQ (reference sequence). The CDR3 is CSSSTGVYEQYF. CDR3 nucleotide sequence: TGTTCCAGCAGCACAGGGGTCTACGAGCAGTACTTC.

The chain links TRBV7-9 to TRBJ1-2; possibly TRBD1 for D (5 bases). Per germline, CDR1 SEHNR and CDR2 FQNEAQ (reference sequence). Trimming stripped 7 bases from V and 10 bases from J, with 22 bases between. This CDR3 spans 14 amino acids. The CDR3 nucleotides are TGTGCCAGCACAGGCCAGGGCCCTGCTAGTCCCTACACCTTC. Its translation is CASTGQGPASPYTF.

This chain uses TRBV6-1 with TRBJ2-3, with 7 bases aligning to TRBD2. Trimming took 7 bases from V and 6 from J; bases not matched to a gene: 10. Germline V gives CDR1 MNHNS, CDR2 SASEGT. The CDR3 contains 14 residues. CDR3 DNA sequence: TGTGCCAGCAAAACGGGAGGCCCGGGGGATACGCAGTATTTT. This gives the protein CASKTGGPGDTQYF.

A single count supports this clone. The chain has TRBV2 and TRBJ1-2; TRBD1 might be the D (5 bases). Germline V gene lookup returns CDR1 SNHLY and CDR2 FYNNEI. V was pared by 6 bases and J by 8 bases, with 16 bases between. The CDR3 loop spans 13 amino acids. The CDR3 coding sequence is TGTGCCAGCAGAGACCAGGTTCAGGGAGGCTACACCTTC. Translation gives CASRDQVQGGYTF.